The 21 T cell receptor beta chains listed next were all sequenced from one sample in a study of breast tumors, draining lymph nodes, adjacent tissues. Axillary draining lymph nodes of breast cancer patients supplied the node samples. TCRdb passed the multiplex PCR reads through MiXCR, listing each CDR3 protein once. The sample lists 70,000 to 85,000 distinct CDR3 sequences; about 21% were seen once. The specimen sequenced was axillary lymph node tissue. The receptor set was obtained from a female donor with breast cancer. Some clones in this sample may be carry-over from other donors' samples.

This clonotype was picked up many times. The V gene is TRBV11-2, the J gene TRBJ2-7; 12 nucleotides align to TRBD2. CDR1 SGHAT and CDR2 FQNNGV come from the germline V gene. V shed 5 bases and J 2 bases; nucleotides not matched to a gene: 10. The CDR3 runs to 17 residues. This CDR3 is CASSPRTSGIVAYEQYF. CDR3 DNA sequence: TGTGCCAGCAGCCCGAGGACTAGCGGGATTGTGGCCTACGAGCAGTACTTC.

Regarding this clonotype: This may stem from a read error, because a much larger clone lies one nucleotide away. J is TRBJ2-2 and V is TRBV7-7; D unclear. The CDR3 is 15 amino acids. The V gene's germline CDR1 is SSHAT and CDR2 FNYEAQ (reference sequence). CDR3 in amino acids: CASSRRTGGTGELFF. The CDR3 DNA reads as TGTGCTAGCAGCCGCCGGACGGGCGGCACCGGGGAGCTGTTTTTT.

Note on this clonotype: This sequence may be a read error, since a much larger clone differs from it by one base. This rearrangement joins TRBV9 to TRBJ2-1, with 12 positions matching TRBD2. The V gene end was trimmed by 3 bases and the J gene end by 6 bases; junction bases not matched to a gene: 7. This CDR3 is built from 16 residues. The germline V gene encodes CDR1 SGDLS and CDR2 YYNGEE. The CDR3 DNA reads TGTGCCAGCAGCGCACTAGCGGGAGGAACCACCAATGAGCAGTTCTTC. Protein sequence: CASSALAGGTTNEQFF.

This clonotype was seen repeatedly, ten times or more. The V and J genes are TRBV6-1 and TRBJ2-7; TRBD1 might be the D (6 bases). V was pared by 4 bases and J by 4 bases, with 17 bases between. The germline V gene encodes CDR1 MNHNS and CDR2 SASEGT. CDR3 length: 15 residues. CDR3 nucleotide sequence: TGTGCCAGCAGTGTACCTCCGGACAGCAATTACGAGCAGTACTTC. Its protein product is CASSVPPDSNYEQYF.

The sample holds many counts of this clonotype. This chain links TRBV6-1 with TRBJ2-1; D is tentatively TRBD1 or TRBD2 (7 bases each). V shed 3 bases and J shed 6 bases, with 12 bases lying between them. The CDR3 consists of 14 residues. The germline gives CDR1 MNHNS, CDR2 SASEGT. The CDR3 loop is CASSEAGGVNEQFF. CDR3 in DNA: TGTGCCAGCAGTGAGGCAGGGGGGGTCAATGAGCAGTTCTTC.

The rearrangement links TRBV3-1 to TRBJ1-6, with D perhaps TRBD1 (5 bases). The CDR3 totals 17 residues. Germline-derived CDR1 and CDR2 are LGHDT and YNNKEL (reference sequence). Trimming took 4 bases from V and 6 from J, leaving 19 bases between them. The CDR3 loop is CASSLSHSGAPNSPLHF. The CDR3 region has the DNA TGTGCCAGCAGCCTAAGCCATTCCGGGGCCCCTAATTCACCCCTCCACTTT.

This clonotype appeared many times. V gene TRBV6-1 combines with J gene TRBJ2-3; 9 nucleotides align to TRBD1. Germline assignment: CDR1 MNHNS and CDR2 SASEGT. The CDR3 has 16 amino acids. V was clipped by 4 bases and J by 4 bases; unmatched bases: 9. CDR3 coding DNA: TGTGCCAGCAGTGCGCCCGACAGGGGGTTCGCAGATACGCAGTATTTT. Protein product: CASSAPDRGFADTQYF.

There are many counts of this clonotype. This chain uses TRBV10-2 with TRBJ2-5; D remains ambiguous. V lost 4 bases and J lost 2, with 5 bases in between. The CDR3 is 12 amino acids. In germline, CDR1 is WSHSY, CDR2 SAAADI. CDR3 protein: CASSGSQETQYF. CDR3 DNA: TGCGCCAGCAGTGGGTCTCAAGAGACCCAGTACTTC.

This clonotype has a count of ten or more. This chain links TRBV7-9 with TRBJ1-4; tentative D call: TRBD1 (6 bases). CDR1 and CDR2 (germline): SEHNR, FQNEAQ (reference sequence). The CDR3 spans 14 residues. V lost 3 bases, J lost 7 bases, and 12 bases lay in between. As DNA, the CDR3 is TGTGCCAGCAGCTTTCAGGGGTTGGGTGAAAAACTGTTTTTT. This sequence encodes CASSFQGLGEKLFF. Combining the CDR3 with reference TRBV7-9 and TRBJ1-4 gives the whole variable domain DTGVSQNPRHKITKRGQNVTFRCDPISEHNRLYWYRQTLGQGPEFLTYFQNEAQLEKSRLLSDRFSAERPKGSFSTLEIQRTEQGDSAMYLCASSFQGLGEKLFFGSGTQLSVL.

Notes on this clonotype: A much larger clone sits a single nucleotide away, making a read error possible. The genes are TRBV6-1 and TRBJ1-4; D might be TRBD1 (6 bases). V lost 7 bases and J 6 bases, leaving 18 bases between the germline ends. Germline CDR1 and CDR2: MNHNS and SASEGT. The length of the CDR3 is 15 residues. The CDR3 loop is CASTPRGASDEKLFF. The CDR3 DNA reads TGTGCCAGCACGCCTAGGGGGGCGAGCGATGAAAAACTGTTTTTT.

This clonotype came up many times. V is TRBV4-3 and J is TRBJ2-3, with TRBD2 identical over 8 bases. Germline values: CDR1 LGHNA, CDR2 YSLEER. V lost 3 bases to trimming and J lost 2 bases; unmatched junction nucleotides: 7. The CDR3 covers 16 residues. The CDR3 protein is CASSHGGGGHTDTQYF. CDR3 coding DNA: TGCGCCAGCAGCCACGGGGGGGGGGGACACACAGATACGCAGTATTTT.

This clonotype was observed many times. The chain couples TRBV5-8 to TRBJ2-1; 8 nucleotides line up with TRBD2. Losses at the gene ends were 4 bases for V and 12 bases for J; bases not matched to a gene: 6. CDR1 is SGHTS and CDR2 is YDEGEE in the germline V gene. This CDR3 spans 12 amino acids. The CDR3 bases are TGTGCCAGCAGCACAAGGACTAGCCGGCAGTTCTTC. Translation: CASSTRTSRQFF.

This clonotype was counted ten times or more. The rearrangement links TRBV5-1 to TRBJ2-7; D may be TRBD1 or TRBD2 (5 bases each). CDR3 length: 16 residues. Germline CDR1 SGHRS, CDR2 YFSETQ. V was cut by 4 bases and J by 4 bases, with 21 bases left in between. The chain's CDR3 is CASSPTYGAVMYEQYF. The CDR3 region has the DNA TGCGCCAGCAGCCCGACCTACGGGGCGGTGATGTACGAGCAGTACTTC. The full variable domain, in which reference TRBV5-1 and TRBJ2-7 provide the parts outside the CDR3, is KAGVTQTPRYLIKTRGQQVTLSCSPISGHRSVSWYQQTPGQGLQFLFEYFSETQRNKGNFPGRFSGRQFSNSRSEMNVSTLELGDSALYLCASSPTYGAVMYEQYFGPGTRLTVT.

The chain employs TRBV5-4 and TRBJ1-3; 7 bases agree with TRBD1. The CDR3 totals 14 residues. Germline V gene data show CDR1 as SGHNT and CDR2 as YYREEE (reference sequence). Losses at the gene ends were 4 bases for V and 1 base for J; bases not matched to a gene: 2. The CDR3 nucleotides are TGTGCCAGCAGCGGGACAGTTTCTGGAAACACCATATATTTT. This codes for CASSGTVSGNTIYF.

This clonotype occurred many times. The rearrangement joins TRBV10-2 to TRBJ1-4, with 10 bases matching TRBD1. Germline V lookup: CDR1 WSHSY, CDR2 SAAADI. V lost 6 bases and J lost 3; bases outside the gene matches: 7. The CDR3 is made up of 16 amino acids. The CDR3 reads CASRPGQGLANEKLFF. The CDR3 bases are TGCGCCAGCAGACCGGGACAGGGGTTGGCTAATGAAAAACTGTTTTTT.

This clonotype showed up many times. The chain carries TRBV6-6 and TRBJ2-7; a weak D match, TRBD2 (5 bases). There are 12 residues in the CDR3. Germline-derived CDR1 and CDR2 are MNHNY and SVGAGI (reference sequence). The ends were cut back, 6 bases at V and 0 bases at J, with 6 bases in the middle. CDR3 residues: CASRRDSYEQYF. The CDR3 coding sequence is TGTGCCAGCAGACGGGACTCCTACGAGCAGTACTTC.

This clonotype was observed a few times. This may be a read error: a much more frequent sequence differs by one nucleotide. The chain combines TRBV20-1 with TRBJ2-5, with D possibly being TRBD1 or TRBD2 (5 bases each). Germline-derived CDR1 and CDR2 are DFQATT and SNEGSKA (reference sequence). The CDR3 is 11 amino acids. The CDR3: CSANSLGTRYF. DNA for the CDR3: TGCAGTGCTAATTCTTTGGGGACCCGGTACTTC.

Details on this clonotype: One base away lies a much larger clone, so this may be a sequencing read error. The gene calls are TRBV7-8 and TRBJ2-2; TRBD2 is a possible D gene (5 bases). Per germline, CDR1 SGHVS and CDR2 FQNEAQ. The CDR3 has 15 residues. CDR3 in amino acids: CASSLGWQTAGELLF. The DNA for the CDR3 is TGTGCCAGCAGCTTAGGGTGGCAGACCGCCGGGGAGCTGCTTTTT.

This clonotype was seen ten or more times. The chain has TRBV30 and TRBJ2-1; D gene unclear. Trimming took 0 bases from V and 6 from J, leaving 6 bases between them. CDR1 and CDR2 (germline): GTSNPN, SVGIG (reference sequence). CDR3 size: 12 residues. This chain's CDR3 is CAWSVLANEQFF. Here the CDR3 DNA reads TGTGCCTGGAGTGTCCTCGCCAATGAGCAGTTCTTC.

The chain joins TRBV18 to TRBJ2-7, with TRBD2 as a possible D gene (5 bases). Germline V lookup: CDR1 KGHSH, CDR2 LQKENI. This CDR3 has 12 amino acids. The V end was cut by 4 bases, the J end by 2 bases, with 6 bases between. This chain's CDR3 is CASSRGTYEQYF. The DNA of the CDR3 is TGTGCCAGCTCACGAGGGACCTACGAGCAGTACTTC.

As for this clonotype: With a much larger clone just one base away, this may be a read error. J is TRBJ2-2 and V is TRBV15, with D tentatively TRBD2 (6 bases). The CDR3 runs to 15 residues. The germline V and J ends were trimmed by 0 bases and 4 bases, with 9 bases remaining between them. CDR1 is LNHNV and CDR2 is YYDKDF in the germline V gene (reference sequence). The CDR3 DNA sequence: TGTGCCACCAGCAGAGAGGTGGGGGGCACCGGGGAGCTGTTTTTT. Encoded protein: CATSREVGGTGELFF.